This T cell receptor beta chain was sequenced during a study of T-cell reconstitution after alpha-beta-depleted transplantation in children. During its preparation, the TCRbeta library received unique molecular identifiers. One entry per CDR3 protein, called by TCRdb with MiXCR from the PCR reads. Among 600,000 or so distinct CDR3 sequences listed, about 21% were seen once. This clonotype was counted many times. As yet, its antigen is unknown. Study-wide results and caveats: Diversity and T-cell counts at one year after transplant derived mostly from new T cells.

Trimming shortened V by 6 bases and J by 2 bases, and 17 bases separated the two germline ends. The CDR3 has 17 amino acids. The gene calls are TRBV12-3 or TRBV12-4 and TRBJ2-6; maybe TRBD1 (5 bases). This TCR was recovered from a boy younger than two who had a stem cell transplant for acute myeloid leukemia, so the T cells may come from the graft donor. The sample was PBMCs, mostly from graft donor cells, taken 360 days after TCRalphabeta/CD19-depleted stem cell transplant. The DNA of the CDR3 is TGTGCCAGCAGCCCTCTTGGTGGGGCTACTGGGGCCAACGTCCTGACTTTC. Translating it yields CASSPLGGATGANVLTF.